This T cell receptor beta chain was captured by sequencing in a study of tumor-infiltrating lymphocytes in primary liver carcinoma. Study observations and caveats: Tumor region pairs outstripped tumor-adjacent and tumor-blood pairs in overlap. Being bulk and unsorted, samples allowed no CD4+ and CD8+ repertoire comparison. A significantly higher top-250-clone fraction was found in tumors than in blood (p = 0.039).

Synthesis of TCR beta cDNA was carried out from about 500 ng total RNA with a constant-region primer. Each TCR beta library was derived from three nested multiplex PCR rounds that employed slightly modified ARM-PCR. A C-beta reverse primer and TRBV1-TRBV30 forward primers served in each of the first two PCR rounds, at 10 cycles apiece. One entry per CDR3 protein results from TCRdb running MiXCR on the multiplex PCR reads. The table lists roughly 330,000 distinct CDR3 sequences, less than 65% of them singletons. Germline-derived CDR1 and CDR2 are SGHNT and YENEEA. The CDR3 contains 12 residues. Extraction also yielded germline DNA, while blood RNA was obtained from unsorted whole blood. As for this clonotype: Its target is unknown. A read error may account for a junction end that differs from germline.

The receptor was isolated from a man aged 40-49 years with primary liver carcinoma and hepatitis B virus infection. Material for sequencing was peripheral blood. This chain links TRBV11-3 with TRBJ2-1; no reliable D call. The CDR3 loop reads CTSSPDGHEQFF. As DNA, the CDR3 is TGTACCAGCAGTCCGGATGGACATGAGCAGTTCTTC.